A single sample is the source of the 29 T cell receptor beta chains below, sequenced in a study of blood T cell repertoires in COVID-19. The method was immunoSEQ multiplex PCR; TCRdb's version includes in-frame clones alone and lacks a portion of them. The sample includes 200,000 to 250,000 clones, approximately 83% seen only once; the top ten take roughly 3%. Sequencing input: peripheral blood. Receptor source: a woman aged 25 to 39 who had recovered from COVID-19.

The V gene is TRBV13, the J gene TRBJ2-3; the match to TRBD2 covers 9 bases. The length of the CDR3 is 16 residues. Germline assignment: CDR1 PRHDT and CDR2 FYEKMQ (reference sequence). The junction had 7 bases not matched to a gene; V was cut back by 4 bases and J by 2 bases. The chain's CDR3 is CASSSERGALTDTQYF. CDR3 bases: TGTGCCAGCAGCTCTGAGCGGGGGGCGCTCACAGATACGCAGTATTTT.

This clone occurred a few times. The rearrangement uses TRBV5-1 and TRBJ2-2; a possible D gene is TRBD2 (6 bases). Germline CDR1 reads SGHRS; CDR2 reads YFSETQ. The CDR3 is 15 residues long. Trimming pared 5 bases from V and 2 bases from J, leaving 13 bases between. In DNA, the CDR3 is TGCGCCAGCAGACGGGACTCCTCAAACACCGGGGAGCTGTTTTTT. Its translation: CASRRDSSNTGELFF. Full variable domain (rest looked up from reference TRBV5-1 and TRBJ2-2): KAGVTQTPRYLIKTRGQQVTLSCSPISGHRSVSWYQQTPGQGLQFLFEYFSETQRNKGNFPGRFSGRQFSNSRSEMNVSTLELGDSALYLCASRRDSSNTGELFFGEGSRLTVL.

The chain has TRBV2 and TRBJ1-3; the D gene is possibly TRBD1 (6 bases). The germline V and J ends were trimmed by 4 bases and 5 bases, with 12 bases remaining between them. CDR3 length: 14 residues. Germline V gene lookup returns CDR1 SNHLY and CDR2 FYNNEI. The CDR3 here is CASSAGGARNTIYF. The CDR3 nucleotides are TGTGCCAGCAGTGCTGGGGGGGCGAGAAACACCATATATTTT.

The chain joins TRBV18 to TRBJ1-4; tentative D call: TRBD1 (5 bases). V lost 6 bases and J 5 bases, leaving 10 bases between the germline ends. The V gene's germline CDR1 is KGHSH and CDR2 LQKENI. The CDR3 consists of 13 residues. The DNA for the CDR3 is TGTGCCAGCTCCACGGGACTAAATGAAAAACTGTTTTTT. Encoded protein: CASSTGLNEKLFF.

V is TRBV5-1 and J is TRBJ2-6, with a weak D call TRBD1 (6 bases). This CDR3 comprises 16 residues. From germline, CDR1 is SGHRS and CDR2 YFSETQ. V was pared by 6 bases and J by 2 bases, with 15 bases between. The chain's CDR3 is CASTLQGFPGANVLTF. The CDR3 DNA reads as TGCGCCAGCACCTTACAGGGTTTTCCTGGGGCCAACGTCCTGACTTTC. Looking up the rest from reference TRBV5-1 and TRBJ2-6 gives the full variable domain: KAGVTQTPRYLIKTRGQQVTLSCSPISGHRSVSWYQQTPGQGLQFLFEYFSETQRNKGNFPGRFSGRQFSNSRSEMNVSTLELGDSALYLCASTLQGFPGANVLTFGAGSRLTVL.

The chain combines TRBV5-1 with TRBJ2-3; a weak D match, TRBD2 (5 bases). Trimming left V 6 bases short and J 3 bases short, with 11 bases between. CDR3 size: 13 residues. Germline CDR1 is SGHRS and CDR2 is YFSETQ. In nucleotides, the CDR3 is TGCGCCAGCAAGGGTCGGGGTACAGATACGCAGTATTTT. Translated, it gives CASKGRGTDTQYF. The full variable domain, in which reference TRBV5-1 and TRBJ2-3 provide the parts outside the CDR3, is KAGVTQTPRYLIKTRGQQVTLSCSPISGHRSVSWYQQTPGQGLQFLFEYFSETQRNKGNFPGRFSGRQFSNSRSEMNVSTLELGDSALYLCASKGRGTDTQYFGPGTRLTVL.

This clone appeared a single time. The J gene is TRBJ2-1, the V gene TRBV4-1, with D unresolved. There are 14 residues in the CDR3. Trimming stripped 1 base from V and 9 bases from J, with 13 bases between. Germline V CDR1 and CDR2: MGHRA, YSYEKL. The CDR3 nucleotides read TGCGCCAGCAGCCAAGCCTCGGCAGGAACTGAGCAGTTCTTC. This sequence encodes CASSQASAGTEQFF.

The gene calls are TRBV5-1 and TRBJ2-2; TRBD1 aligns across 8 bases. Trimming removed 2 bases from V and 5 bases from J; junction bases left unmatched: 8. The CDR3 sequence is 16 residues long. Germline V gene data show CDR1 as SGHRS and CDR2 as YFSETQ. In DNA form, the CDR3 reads TGCGCCAGCAGCTTCCTTGGACAGGGTAGGACCGGGGAGCTGTTTTTT. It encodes CASSFLGQGRTGELFF.

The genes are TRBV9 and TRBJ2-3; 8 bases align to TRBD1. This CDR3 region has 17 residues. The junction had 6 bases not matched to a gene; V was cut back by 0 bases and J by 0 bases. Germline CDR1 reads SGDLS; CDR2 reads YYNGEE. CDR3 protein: CASSVVGRGPSTDTQYF. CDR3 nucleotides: TGTGCCAGCAGCGTAGTTGGCAGGGGGCCTAGCACAGATACGCAGTATTTT.

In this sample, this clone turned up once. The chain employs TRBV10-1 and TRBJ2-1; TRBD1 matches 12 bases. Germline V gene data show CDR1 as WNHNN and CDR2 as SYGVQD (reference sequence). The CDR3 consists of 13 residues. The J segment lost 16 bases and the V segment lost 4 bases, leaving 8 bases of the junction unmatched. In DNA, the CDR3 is TGCGCCAGCAGTGCGTCCGGGACAGGGGGCGTTTTCTTC. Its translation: CASSASGTGGVFF.

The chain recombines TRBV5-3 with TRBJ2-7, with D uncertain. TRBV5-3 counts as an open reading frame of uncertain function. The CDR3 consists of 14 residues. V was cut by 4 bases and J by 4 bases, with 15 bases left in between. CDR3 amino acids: CARSMTTTDYEQYF. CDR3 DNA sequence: TGTGCCAGAAGCATGACCACTACCGATTACGAGCAGTACTTC.

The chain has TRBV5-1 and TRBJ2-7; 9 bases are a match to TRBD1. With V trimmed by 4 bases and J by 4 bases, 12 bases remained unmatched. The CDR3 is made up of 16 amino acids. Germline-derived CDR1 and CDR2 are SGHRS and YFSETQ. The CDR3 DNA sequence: TGCGCCAGCAGCAAGGGACAGGGACTAACTAGTTACGAGCAGTACTTC. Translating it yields CASSKGQGLTSYEQYF.

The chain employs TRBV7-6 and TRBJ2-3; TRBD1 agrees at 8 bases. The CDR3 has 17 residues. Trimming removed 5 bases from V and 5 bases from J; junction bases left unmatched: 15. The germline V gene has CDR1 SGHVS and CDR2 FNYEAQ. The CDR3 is CASSKTPGGGMGDTQYF. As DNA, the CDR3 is TGTGCCAGCAGCAAGACACCAGGGGGCGGCATGGGAGATACGCAGTATTTT.

The CDR3 DNA is TGCGCCAGCAGCTTGGAAGCCGGGACTAGCCAGTTCTTC. As protein: CASSLEAGTSQFF. J is TRBJ2-1 and V is TRBV5-1; 9 bases are shared with TRBD2. This CDR3 is built from 13 residues. Per germline, CDR1 SGHRS and CDR2 YFSETQ. V gave up 0 bases and J gave up 13 bases; unmatched junction bases: 5.

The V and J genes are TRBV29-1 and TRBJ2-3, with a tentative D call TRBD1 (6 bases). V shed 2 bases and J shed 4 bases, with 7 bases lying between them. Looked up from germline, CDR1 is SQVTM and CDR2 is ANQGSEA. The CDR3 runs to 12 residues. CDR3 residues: CSVESGADTQYF. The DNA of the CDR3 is TGCAGCGTTGAATCAGGGGCAGATACGCAGTATTTT.

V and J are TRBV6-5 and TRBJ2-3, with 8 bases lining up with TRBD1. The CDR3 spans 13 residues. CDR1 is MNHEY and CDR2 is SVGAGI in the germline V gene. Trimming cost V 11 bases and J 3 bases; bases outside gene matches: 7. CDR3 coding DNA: TGTGCCCTTCAGGGGGCGAGGACAGATACGCAGTATTTT. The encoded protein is CALQGARTDTQYF.

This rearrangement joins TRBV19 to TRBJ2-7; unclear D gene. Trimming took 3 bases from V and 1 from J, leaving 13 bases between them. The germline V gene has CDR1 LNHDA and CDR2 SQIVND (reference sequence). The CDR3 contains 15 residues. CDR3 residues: CASSIGGAVSYEQYF. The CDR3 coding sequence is TGTGCCAGTAGTATTGGCGGCGCCGTTTCCTACGAGCAGTACTTC.

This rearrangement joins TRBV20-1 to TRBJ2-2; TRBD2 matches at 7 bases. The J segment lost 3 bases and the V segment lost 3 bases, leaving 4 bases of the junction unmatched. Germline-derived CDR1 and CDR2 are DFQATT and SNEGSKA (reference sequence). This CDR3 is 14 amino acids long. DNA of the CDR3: TGCAGTGCTAGTCTCGGGGGGTACACCGGGGAGCTGTTTTTT. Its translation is CSASLGGYTGELFF.

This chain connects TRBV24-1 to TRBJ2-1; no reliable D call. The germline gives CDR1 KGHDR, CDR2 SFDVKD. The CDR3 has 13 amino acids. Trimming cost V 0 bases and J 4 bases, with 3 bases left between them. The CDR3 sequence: CATSDLPYNEQFF. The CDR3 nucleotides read TGTGCCACCAGTGATTTGCCGTACAATGAGCAGTTCTTC.

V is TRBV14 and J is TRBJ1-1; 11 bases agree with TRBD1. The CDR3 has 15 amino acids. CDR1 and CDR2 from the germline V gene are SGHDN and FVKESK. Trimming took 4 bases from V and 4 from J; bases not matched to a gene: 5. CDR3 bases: TGTGCCAGCAGCCCTGCGGACAGGGGGCTCACTGAAGCTTTCTTT. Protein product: CASSPADRGLTEAFF. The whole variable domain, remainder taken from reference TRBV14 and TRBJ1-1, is EAGVTQFPSHSVIEKGQTVTLRCDPISGHDNLYWYRRVMGKEIKFLLHFVKESKQDESGMPNNRFLAERTGGTYSTLKVQPAELEDSGVYFCASSPADRGLTEAFFGQGTRLTVV.

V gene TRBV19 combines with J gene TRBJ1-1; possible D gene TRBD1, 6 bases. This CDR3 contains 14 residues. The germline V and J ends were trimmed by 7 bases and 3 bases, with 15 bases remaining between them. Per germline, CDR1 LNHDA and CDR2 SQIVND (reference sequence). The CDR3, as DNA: TGTGCCAGTATTGGGGGGGCCTGGGACACTGAAGCTTTCTTT. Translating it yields CASIGGAWDTEAFF.

CDR3 sequence (DNA): TGTGCCAGCAGCGGGGAGGGGACTAGAACGGGCAATGAGCAGTTCTTC. Amino acid sequence: CASSGEGTRTGNEQFF. The rearrangement joins TRBV5-4 to TRBJ2-1, with 8 bases fitting TRBD2. V gave up 4 bases and J gave up 6 bases; unmatched junction bases: 12. Per the germline V gene, CDR1 is SGHNT and CDR2 is YYREEE (reference sequence). The CDR3 spans 16 residues.

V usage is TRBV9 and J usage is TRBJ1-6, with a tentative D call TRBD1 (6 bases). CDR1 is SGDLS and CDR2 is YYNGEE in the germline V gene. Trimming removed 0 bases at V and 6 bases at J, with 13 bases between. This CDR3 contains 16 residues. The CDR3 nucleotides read TGTGCCAGCAGCGTAGTAGGTGGGGGCGTTAATTCACCCCTCCACTTT. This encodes CASSVVGGGVNSPLHF.

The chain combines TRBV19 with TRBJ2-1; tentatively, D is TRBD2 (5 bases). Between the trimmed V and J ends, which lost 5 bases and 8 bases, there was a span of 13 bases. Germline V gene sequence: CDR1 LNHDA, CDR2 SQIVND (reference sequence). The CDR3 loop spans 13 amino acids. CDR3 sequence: CASSAGYFDEQFF. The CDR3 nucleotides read TGTGCCAGTAGTGCGGGTTACTTCGATGAGCAGTTCTTC.

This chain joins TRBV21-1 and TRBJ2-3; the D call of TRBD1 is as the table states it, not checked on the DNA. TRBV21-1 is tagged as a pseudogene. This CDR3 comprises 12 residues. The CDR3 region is CASSRPGGTQYF. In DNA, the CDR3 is TGTGCCAGCAGCAGGCCAGGTGGTACGCAGTATTTT.

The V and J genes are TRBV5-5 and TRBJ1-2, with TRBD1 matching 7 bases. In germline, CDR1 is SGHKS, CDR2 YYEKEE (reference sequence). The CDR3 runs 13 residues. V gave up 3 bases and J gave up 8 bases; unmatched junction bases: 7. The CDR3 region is CASSSPTGKGYTF. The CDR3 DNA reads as TGTGCCAGCAGCTCCCCGACAGGGAAAGGCTACACCTTC.

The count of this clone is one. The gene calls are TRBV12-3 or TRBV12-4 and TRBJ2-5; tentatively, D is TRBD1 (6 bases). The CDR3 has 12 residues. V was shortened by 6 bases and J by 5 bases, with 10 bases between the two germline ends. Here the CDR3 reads CASSFDRETQYF. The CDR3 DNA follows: TGTGCCAGCAGCTTTGACAGGGAGACCCAGTACTTC.

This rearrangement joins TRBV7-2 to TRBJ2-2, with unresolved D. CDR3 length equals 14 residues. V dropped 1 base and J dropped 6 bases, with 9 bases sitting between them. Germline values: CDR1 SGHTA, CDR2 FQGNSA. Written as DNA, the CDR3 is TGTGCCAGCAGCTTAGATCGGGTTCCCGGGGAGCTGTTTTTT. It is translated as CASSLDRVPGELFF.

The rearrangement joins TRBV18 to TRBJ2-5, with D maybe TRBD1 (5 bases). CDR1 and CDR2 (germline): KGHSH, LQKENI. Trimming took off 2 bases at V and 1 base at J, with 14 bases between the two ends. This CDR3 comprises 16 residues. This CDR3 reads CASSPGTWTSQETQYF. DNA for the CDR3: TGTGCCAGCTCACCAGGTACCTGGACATCCCAAGAGACCCAGTACTTC.